The clone carrying this T cell receptor (beta chain) was counted between two and nine times. Its target is unknown. V shed 4 bases and J 2 bases; nucleotides not matched to a gene: 4. CDR1 and CDR2 from the germline V gene are SGHRS and YFSETQ. The length of the CDR3 is 15 residues. Stem cell-like memory, regulatory, central memory and naive CD4+ cells were sorted via CD45RO/CCR7/CD25/CD127/CD95/CD27. This sample is drawn from a study of beta chain features in type 1 diabetes. Study-wide context: No patient-donor differences in age, gender, total cells or subset yield.

Study-wide points: There was a moderate but significant shortening of TCRB CDR3s in all four CD4+ subsets of Type 1 diabetes patients.

Expressed TCRB transcripts were sequenced because the entire RNA isolate underwent reverse transcription. Measured with immunoSEQ multiplex PCR; TCRdb has only the in-frame clones, and not every one. The table has roughly 610,000 clones, around 16% seen once; the top ten hold about 0.086%. The TCR originated in a young man in good health. This sequence joins TRBV5-1 and TRBJ2-3, with 10 bases fitting TRBD2. Sample: naive CD4+ T cells from blood. The chain's CDR3 is CASSPGLAITDTQYF. CDR3 sequence (DNA): TGCGCCAGCAGCCCGGGACTAGCGATCACAGATACGCAGTATTTT. Using reference TRBV5-1 and TRBJ2-3 for the parts outside the CDR3, the full variable domain is KAGVTQTPRYLIKTRGQQVTLSCSPISGHRSVSWYQQTPGQGLQFLFEYFSETQRNKGNFPGRFSGRQFSNSRSEMNVSTLELGDSALYLCASSPGLAITDTQYFGPGTRLTVL.